This T cell receptor beta chain comes out of a study of radiation and T cells in renal cell carcinoma. The time point was: blood 4 weeks post-SBRT, at nephrectomy. Treatment defined: 15 Gy SBRT to primary tumor, nephrectomy 4 weeks later. Produced via immunoSEQ multiplex PCR; TCRdb's table is partial and in-frame only. The sample lists around 45,000 clones; about 84% were seen once. The junction had 6 bases not matched to a gene; V was cut back by 3 bases and J by 4 bases. The CDR3 contains 15 residues. Germline CDR1 is SGHAT and CDR2 is FQNNGV. The TCR sequence derives from a woman aged 70-85 years with renal cell carcinoma. This specimen was blood, taken from a patient whose treatment included radiotherapy and nephrectomy. This chain uses TRBV11-2 with TRBJ2-3, with 8 bases lining up with TRBD1. CDR3 nucleotide sequence: TGTGCCAGCAGCTTCCCGGGACAGGTTCCAGATACGCAGTATTTT. Its translation is CASSFPGQVPDTQYF.